Presented here are 28 T cell receptor beta chains from one specimen sequenced in a study of blood T cell repertoires in COVID-19. Here immunoSEQ multiplex PCR was the method, and the copy in TCRdb shows in-frame clones only, minus some. In the table there are around 99,000 clones, roughly 82% of which are singletons. The sequencing input was peripheral blood. These receptor sequences come from a woman aged 80 or older with active or convalescent COVID-19.

The rearrangement uses TRBV27 and TRBJ2-1, with 14 bases fitting TRBD2. The CDR3 is 17 amino acids. The junction had 9 bases not matched to a gene; V was cut back by 5 bases and J by 6 bases. The germline V gene encodes CDR1 MNHEY and CDR2 SMNVEV (reference sequence). This chain's CDR3 is CASSAGTSGSLFNEQFF. The CDR3 nucleotides are TGTGCCAGCAGTGCCGGGACTAGCGGGAGTTTATTCAATGAGCAGTTCTTC.

The rearrangement joins TRBV28 to TRBJ2-1; TRBD1 might be the D (7 bases). This CDR3 has 14 amino acids. V shed 4 bases and J shed 5 bases, with 12 bases lying between them. The germline gives CDR1 MDHEN, CDR2 SYDVKM. CDR3 loop: CASSWGDSNNEQFF. Written as DNA, the CDR3 is TGTGCCAGCAGTTGGGGGGACAGCAACAATGAGCAGTTCTTC. The full variable domain, in which reference TRBV28 and TRBJ2-1 provide the parts outside the CDR3, is DVKVTQSSRYLVKRTGEKVFLECVQDMDHENMFWYRQDPGLGLRLIYFSYDVKMKEKGDIPEGYSVSREKKERFSLILESASTNQTSMYLCASSWGDSNNEQFFGPGTRLTVL.

J is TRBJ1-2 and V is TRBV28; D unresolved. The CDR3 is 14 amino acids. V lost 2 bases to trimming and J lost 4 bases, with 11 bases between them. The V gene's germline CDR1 is MDHEN and CDR2 SYDVKM. As DNA, the CDR3 is TGTGCCAGCAGTTTAGACATTTCCTCCTATGGCTACACCTTC. It encodes CASSLDISSYGYTF.

The chain carries TRBV6-5 and TRBJ2-1; D call uncertain. The CDR3 is 13 residues long. The V gene lost 8 bases and the J gene lost 7 bases, with 15 bases spanning the gap. Germline lookup yields CDR1 MNHEY and CDR2 SVGAGI. The CDR3 DNA is TGTGCCAGCGACACAGTTCTAATAAATGAGCAGTTCTTC. It specifies CASDTVLINEQFF.

This chain uses TRBV28 with TRBJ1-1; 9 nucleotides match TRBD1. V gave up 6 bases and J gave up 4 bases; unmatched junction bases: 0. CDR3 length: 12 residues. Germline CDR1 reads MDHEN; CDR2 reads SYDVKM. The DNA of the CDR3 is TGTGCCAGCAGGACAGGGGGCACTGAAGCTTTCTTT. Translating it yields CASRTGGTEAFF.

The sample holds many counts of this clone. V and J are TRBV19 and TRBJ2-1; TRBD2 agrees at 9 bases. V shed 6 bases, J shed 3 bases, and the junction held 6 bases outside the gene matches. CDR3 length: 15 residues. In germline, CDR1 is LNHDA, CDR2 SQIVND (reference sequence). The CDR3 DNA follows: TGTGCCAGTAGCAGGACTAGCGACGACTACAATGAGCAGTTCTTC. It is translated as CASSRTSDDYNEQFF.

This rearrangement joins TRBV5-6 to TRBJ1-1; D is unresolved. Germline loops: CDR1 SGHDT, CDR2 YYEEEE. The V end lost 2 bases, the J end lost 0 bases, and 8 bases lay between the germline ends. There are 14 residues in the CDR3. In DNA form, the CDR3 reads TGTGCCAGCAGCTTAGGCAGGTTGAACACTGAAGCTTTCTTT. Encoded protein: CASSLGRLNTEAFF.

The chain uses TRBV5-1 and TRBJ2-7; TRBD1 might be the D (6 bases). The V end was cut by 4 bases, the J end by 0 bases, with 17 bases between. The germline V gene encodes CDR1 SGHRS and CDR2 YFSETQ. This CDR3 comprises 16 residues. Written as DNA, the CDR3 is TGCGCCAGCAGCGGGCTGGACAGCAGTCCCTCCTACGAGCAGTACTTC. Translating it yields CASSGLDSSPSYEQYF.

CDR3 in amino acids: CASSPILTGGMDGYTF. CDR3 bases: TGTGCCAGCAGCCCAATACTGACAGGGGGGATGGATGGCTACACCTTC. The V and J genes are TRBV14 and TRBJ1-2; 9 bases agree with TRBD1. The CDR3 is 16 residues long. Germline CDR1 is SGHDN and CDR2 is FVKESK. Trimming cost V 4 bases and J 6 bases; bases outside gene matches: 12.

The chain combines TRBV19 with TRBJ2-5; 10 nucleotides align to TRBD1. Germline values: CDR1 LNHDA, CDR2 SQIVND (reference sequence). J was trimmed by 5 bases and V by 9 bases; bases with no gene match: 12. This CDR3 is 15 amino acids long. Here the CDR3 DNA reads TGTGCCAGGCGTCCCAGACAGGGGGCTAACGAGACCCAGTACTTC. Its translation is CARRPRQGANETQYF. The whole variable domain, remainder taken from reference TRBV19 and TRBJ2-5, is DGGITQSPKYLFRKEGQNVTLSCEQNLNHDAMYWYRQDPGQGLRLIYYSQIVNDFQKGDIAEGYSVSREKKESFPLTVTSAQKNPTAFYLCARRPRQGANETQYFGPGTRLLVL.

This rearrangement joins TRBV2 to TRBJ1-1; no clear D gene. Germline assignment: CDR1 SNHLY and CDR2 FYNNEI. The CDR3 consists of 14 residues. Trimming took 6 bases from V and 1 from J, leaving 12 bases between them. The CDR3 reads CASRALEKNTEAFF. CDR3 in DNA: TGTGCCAGCAGGGCCCTGGAGAAGAACACTGAAGCTTTCTTT.

The V and J genes are TRBV27 and TRBJ2-7, with a tentative D call TRBD2 (6 bases). Trimming removed 0 bases at V and 2 bases at J, with 14 bases between. The CDR3 totals 16 residues. Germline V gene sequence: CDR1 MNHEY, CDR2 SMNVEV (reference sequence). CDR3 sequence: CASSLSIGTATYEQYF. The CDR3 coding sequence is TGTGCCAGCAGTTTATCGATCGGGACTGCAACCTACGAGCAGTACTTC.

This rearrangement joins TRBV6-6 to TRBJ1-2; 7 bases fit TRBD1. CDR1 is MNHNY and CDR2 is SVGAGI in the germline V gene (reference sequence). The CDR3 has 14 amino acids. V gave up 6 bases and J gave up 4 bases; unmatched junction bases: 8. The CDR3 DNA sequence: TGTGCCAGCAGCCCGACAGGGACGATCTATGGCTACACCTTC. Translated, it gives CASSPTGTIYGYTF.

The genes are TRBV10-3 and TRBJ2-2; 9 nucleotides align to TRBD1. The CDR3 is 13 residues long. Germline CDR1 and CDR2: ENHRY and SYGVKD. V shed 7 bases and J 9 bases; nucleotides not matched to a gene: 6. The CDR3 region is CAIKPGQGRELFF. The CDR3, as DNA: TGTGCCATCAAACCGGGACAGGGAAGGGAGCTGTTTTTT.

This chain connects TRBV5-8 to TRBJ2-5; D ambiguous. CDR1 and CDR2 from the germline V gene are SGHTS and YDEGEE. The CDR3 loop spans 12 amino acids. V lost 2 bases and J 3 bases, leaving 5 bases between the germline ends. The CDR3 is CASSLREETQYF. CDR3 sequence (DNA): TGTGCCAGCAGCTTACGGGAAGAGACCCAGTACTTC.

The chain is built from TRBV14 and TRBJ2-2; D is perhaps TRBD1 (5 bases). Germline V gene data show CDR1 as SGHDN and CDR2 as FVKESK. The V end was cut by 4 bases, the J end by 0 bases, with 6 bases between. The length of the CDR3 is 14 residues. CDR3 sequence: CASSPQANTGELFF. The DNA for the CDR3 is TGTGCCAGCAGCCCACAGGCGAACACCGGGGAGCTGTTTTTT.

This rearrangement joins TRBV7-8 to TRBJ2-1, with D perhaps TRBD2 (6 bases). Germline-derived CDR1 and CDR2 are SGHVS and FQNEAQ. V lost 5 bases and J 12 bases, leaving 20 bases between the germline ends. This CDR3 comprises 14 residues. The CDR3, as DNA: TGTGCCAGCAGCCCCCCGGGTAGCGGCCTGGGGCAGTTCTTC. Its protein product is CASSPPGSGLGQFF.

CDR3 sequence (DNA): TGTGCCAGCAGCCTCCGGGACAGGACCCAAGAGACCCAGTACTTC. This sequence encodes CASSLRDRTQETQYF. The chain recombines TRBV5-4 with TRBJ2-5, with 8 nucleotides matching TRBD1. After removal of 4 bases from V and 1 base from J, the junction contained 6 bases not matched to a gene. Germline V lookup: CDR1 SGHNT, CDR2 YYREEE (reference sequence). The CDR3 covers 15 residues.

The rearrangement joins TRBV19 to TRBJ2-7; TRBD2 matches 7 bases. Germline values: CDR1 LNHDA, CDR2 SQIVND (reference sequence). The CDR3 extends over 12 amino acids. V was pared by 5 bases and J by 3 bases, with 1 base of the junction left unmatched. The CDR3 protein is CASSRTSYEQYF. In DNA, the CDR3 is TGTGCCAGTAGTCGGACTAGCTACGAGCAGTACTTC.

This chain uses TRBV5-1 with TRBJ1-1, with D possibly being TRBD1 (6 bases). CDR1 is SGHRS and CDR2 is YFSETQ in the germline V gene. The CDR3 extends over 14 amino acids. V dropped 4 bases and J dropped 4 bases, with 14 bases sitting between them. The CDR3 DNA is TGCGCCAGCAGCCGGGACACTACCACCACTGAAGCTTTCTTT. Translated: CASSRDTTTTEAFF.

The chain couples TRBV7-9 to TRBJ1-4; weak D call: TRBD1 (5 bases). Trimming took 2 bases from V and 7 from J, leaving 20 bases between them. The CDR3 length is 17 residues. Germline CDR1 and CDR2: SEHNR and FQNEAQ (reference sequence). The CDR3 protein is CASSLKLGFRRGEKLFF. CDR3 coding DNA: TGTGCCAGCAGCTTAAAGCTTGGTTTTAGAAGGGGTGAAAAACTGTTTTTT.

V is TRBV6-5 and J is TRBJ2-7; the match to TRBD1 covers 8 bases. CDR3 size: 14 residues. Trimming cost V 6 bases and J 4 bases; bases outside gene matches: 8. From germline, CDR1 is MNHEY and CDR2 SVGAGI. The CDR3 here is CASSLDRGRYEQYF. The CDR3 DNA reads as TGTGCCAGCAGCCTCGACAGGGGAAGATACGAGCAGTACTTC.

This clone appeared once. The chain is built from TRBV5-4 and TRBJ2-5; perhaps TRBD1 as D (5 bases). Germline V lookup: CDR1 SGHNT, CDR2 YYREEE (reference sequence). The CDR3 has 14 residues. Trimming took off 2 bases at V and 2 bases at J, with 10 bases between the two ends. CDR3 nucleotide sequence: TGTGCCAGCAGCTTATTGACAGAACAAGAGACCCAGTACTTC. Its translation is CASSLLTEQETQYF.

J is TRBJ2-5 and V is TRBV30, with 8 bases that match TRBD2. The CDR3 runs to 13 residues. Trimming at V came to 1 base and at J to 5 bases, leaving 3 bases not matched to a gene. Germline V gene lookup returns CDR1 GTSNPN and CDR2 SVGIG (reference sequence). The CDR3 DNA sequence: TGTGCCTGGAGTGATGGCGGGAGGGAGACCCAGTACTTC. Amino acids: CAWSDGGRETQYF.

Here the CDR3 DNA reads TGTGCCAGCAGCCGGGAGGGGGGAAATGGAAACACCATATATTTT. This sequence encodes CASSREGGNGNTIYF. J is TRBJ1-3 and V is TRBV4-2, with D possibly matching TRBD1 (6 bases). From germline, CDR1 is LGHNA and CDR2 YNFKEQ. Deletions cut 4 bases from V and 3 bases from J, with 13 bases between. This CDR3 contains 15 residues.

The chain couples TRBV19 to TRBJ1-1; D is unresolved. V lost 5 bases to trimming and J lost 6 bases, with 10 bases between them. The CDR3 contains 12 residues. In germline, CDR1 is LNHDA, CDR2 SQIVND (reference sequence). The CDR3 DNA follows: TGTGCCAGTAGTGGCCAGTTACCTGAAGCTTTCTTT. It translates to CASSGQLPEAFF.

The rearrangement joins TRBV28 to TRBJ2-3; TRBD2 agrees at 9 bases. The germline gives CDR1 MDHEN, CDR2 SYDVKM. With 4 bases clipped from V and 0 bases from J, the junction kept 5 bases outside the gene matches. This CDR3 has 16 amino acids. The CDR3, as DNA: TGTGCCAGCAGTTCCTCTAGCGGGATCAGCACAGATACGCAGTATTTT. Residues: CASSSSSGISTDTQYF.

The chain uses TRBV5-1 and TRBJ2-3, with D possibly matching TRBD2 (6 bases). V was pared by 1 base and J by 4 bases, with 16 bases between. The CDR3 contains 16 residues. Germline assignment: CDR1 SGHRS and CDR2 YFSETQ. Here the CDR3 DNA reads TGCGCCAGCAGCTTGACGGGAGAAGTTTTGGCAGATACGCAGTATTTT. Amino acid sequence: CASSLTGEVLADTQYF. Combining the CDR3 with reference TRBV5-1 and TRBJ2-3 gives the whole variable domain KAGVTQTPRYLIKTRGQQVTLSCSPISGHRSVSWYQQTPGQGLQFLFEYFSETQRNKGNFPGRFSGRQFSNSRSEMNVSTLELGDSALYLCASSLTGEVLADTQYFGPGTRLTVL.